Listed below are T cell receptor beta chains from one sample, sequenced in a study of shared clonotypes between healthy human individuals. The protocol was immunoSEQ multiplex PCR, while the TCRdb copy is restricted to in-frame clones and leaves out a portion. The table has some 2,400,000 clones, around 95% seen once; the top ten hold around 0.13%. Sequenced material: naive CD4+ T cells sorted from blood. The source is a man between 18 and 29 years old in good health. Both conserved end residues are part of each CDR3. Fields, in order: V gene, J gene, CDR3 protein.

TRBV29-1	TRBJ2-7	CSVATSGSPYEQYF
TRBV7-9	TRBJ1-5	CASSKGPGEKPQHF
TRBV7-2	TRBJ2-3	CASSLQAASTDTQYF
TRBV5-6	TRBJ1-6	CASSSWTANSPLHF
TRBV10-3	TRBJ2-7	CAIGLQRSGEQYF
TRBV6-5	TRBJ1-4	CASSYSGTSDEKLFF
TRBV5-4	TRBJ1-6	CASSLLGTGESPLHF
TRBV28	TRBJ2-7	CASSLRAYEQYF
TRBV19	TRBJ1-1	CASSIGAGSDTEAFF
TRBV19	TRBJ1-5	CASSNFQGTQPQHF
TRBV25-1	TRBJ1-1	CASSELVNTEAFF
TRBV7-2	TRBJ2-7	CASSLGGTSSQEQYF
TRBV6-5	TRBJ2-6	CASSRASGANVLTF
TRBV19	TRBJ2-3	CASSPRDNTQYF
TRBV18	TRBJ2-1	CASSLGLAGSNEQFF
TRBV27	TRBJ2-1	CASSLISGRDEQFF
TRBV6-1	TRBJ1-5	CASSEDQPQHF
TRBV10-3	TRBJ2-1	CAISEARASGSSVLGNEQFF
TRBV28	TRBJ2-4	CASSFFLPSGALEENIQYF
TRBV19	TRBJ2-2	CASSIGVAGVTGELFF
TRBV7-2	TRBJ2-7	CASSFPGQDSYEQYF
TRBV11-2	TRBJ2-1	CASSLRGGLGNNEQFF
TRBV10-3	TRBJ2-7	CAISDRDKSSYEQYF
TRBV2	TRBJ1-2	CASTKRTGGQSYGYTF
TRBV7-9	TRBJ2-7	CASSPTTGAYEQYF
TRBV6-1	TRBJ2-2	CASSRGTSDTGELFF
TRBV11-3	TRBJ1-3	CASSLGPGTGNTIYF
TRBV6-5	TRBJ2-3	CASAGLTDTQYF
TRBV7-2	TRBJ2-7	CASSLTGLNEQYF